This T cell receptor (beta chain) comes out of a study of T cells in Graves' hyperthyroidism and ophthalmopathy. Across the study: Sampling of peripheral blood happened at initial diagnosis, prior to any treatment. Broader study findings: Median prediction lead before ophthalmopathy onset was about 6.5 months with the model. Blood samples included most of the expanded thyroid clonotypes exceeding 0.001.

Ten or more counts support this clonotype. Its matching antigen is unknown. The hyperthyroidism patients had all been newly diagnosed, and their disease duration was under 2 months. Their ages ranged from 18 to 65 years. Trimming removed 0 bases from V and 5 bases from J, with 11 bases in between. This CDR3 spans 14 amino acids. Germline assignment: CDR1 SGDLS and CDR2 YYNGEE. There were TCR beta CDR3 regions amplified from RNA transcripts. Carried out on the TCR CDR3, a first-round RT-PCR used the HTBI primer set. Each CDR3 protein is one row after TCRdb ran MiXCR on the multiplex PCR reads. Altogether over 700,000 distinct CDR3 sequences are present, approximately 40% being singletons, with the ten largest covering over 8%.

The chain recombines TRBV9 with TRBJ1-1; D gene ambiguous. The sample taken for sequencing was blood. The receptor was derived from a man younger than 35 with Graves' hyperthyroidism. As DNA, the CDR3 is TGTGCCAGCAGCGTAGGGGGTTGGGAGACTGAAGCTTTCTTT. Encoded protein: CASSVGGWETEAFF.